The present entry profiles one TCR beta chain with its context. Its antigen is not identified. The sorted conventional CD4 T cells were gated as CD4+CD127+. The sample comes from a study of B cell selection in AIRE deficiency. The study, taken as a whole, reports: Patient Tconv cells held approximately 30% of Treg sequences shared by healthy donors. Shared Treg sequences were biased toward short CDR3s with few non-templated nucleotide insertions. Healthy donors alone shared 31.6% of 3,500 to 4,000 Treg sequences; patients alone approximately 9.3%. TCRbeta-only data showed 30% to 45% of shared healthy Treg sequences in healthy Tconv.

Assay used: immunoSEQ multiplex PCR; TCRdb lists only in-frame clones, some missing. Among about 27,000 clones listed, 95% to 96% were seen once. The sample taken for sequencing was CD4+CD127+ conventional T cells sorted from PBMCs. The origin of this receptor is a human donor in good health.

CDR3 residues: CASSKWVTDTQYF. CDR3 bases: TGTGCCAGCAGTAAATGGGTCACAGATACGCAGTATTTT. The chain is built from TRBV6-5 and TRBJ2-3; D is uncertain. V lost 5 bases and J lost 2, with 8 bases in between. This CDR3 has 13 amino acids. Germline CDR1 is MNHEY and CDR2 is SVGAGI.